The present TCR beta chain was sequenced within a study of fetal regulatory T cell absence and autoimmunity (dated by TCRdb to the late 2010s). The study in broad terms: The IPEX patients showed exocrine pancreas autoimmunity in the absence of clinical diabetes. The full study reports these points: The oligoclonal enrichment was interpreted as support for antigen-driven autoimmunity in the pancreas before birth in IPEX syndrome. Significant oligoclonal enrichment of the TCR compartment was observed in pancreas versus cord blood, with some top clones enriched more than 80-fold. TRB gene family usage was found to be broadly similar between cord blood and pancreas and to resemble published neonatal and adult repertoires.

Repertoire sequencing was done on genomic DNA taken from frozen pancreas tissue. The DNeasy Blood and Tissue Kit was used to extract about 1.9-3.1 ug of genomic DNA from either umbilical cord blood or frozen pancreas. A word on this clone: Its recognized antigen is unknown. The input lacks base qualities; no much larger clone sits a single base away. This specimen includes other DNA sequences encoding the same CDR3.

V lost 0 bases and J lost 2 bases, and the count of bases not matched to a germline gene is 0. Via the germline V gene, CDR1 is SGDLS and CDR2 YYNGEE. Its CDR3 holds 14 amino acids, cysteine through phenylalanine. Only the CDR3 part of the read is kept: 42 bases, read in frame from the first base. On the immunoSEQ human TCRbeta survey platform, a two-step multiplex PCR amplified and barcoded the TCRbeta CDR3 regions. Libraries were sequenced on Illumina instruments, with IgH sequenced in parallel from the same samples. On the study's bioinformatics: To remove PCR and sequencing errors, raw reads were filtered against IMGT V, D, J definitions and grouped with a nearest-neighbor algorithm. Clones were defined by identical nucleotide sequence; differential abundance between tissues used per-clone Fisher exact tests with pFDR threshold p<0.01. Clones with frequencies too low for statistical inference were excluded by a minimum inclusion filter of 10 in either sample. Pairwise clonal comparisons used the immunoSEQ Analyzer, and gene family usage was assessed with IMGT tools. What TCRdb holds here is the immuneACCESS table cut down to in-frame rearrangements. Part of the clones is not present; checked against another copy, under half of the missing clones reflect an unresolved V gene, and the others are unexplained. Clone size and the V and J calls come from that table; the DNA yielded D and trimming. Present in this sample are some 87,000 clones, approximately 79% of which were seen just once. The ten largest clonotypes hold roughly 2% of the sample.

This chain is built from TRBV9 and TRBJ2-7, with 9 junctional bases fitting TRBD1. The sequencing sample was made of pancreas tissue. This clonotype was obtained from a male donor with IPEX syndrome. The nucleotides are TGTGCCAGCAGCGTAGGACAGGGGGCCTACGAGCAGTACTTC. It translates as CASSVGQGAYEQYF.